These 17 T cell receptor beta chains share one sample of origin, sequenced in a study of PD-L1 blockade in urothelial cancer (dated by TCRdb to between 2016 and 2019). The time point label, as the study defines it: peripheral blood 6 weeks after treatment start. The library was generated by the immunoSEQ multiplex PCR assay. The immuneACCESS repertoire file appears here via TCRdb, limited to in-frame rearrangements. These files lack a portion of the clones; in checked studies, under half of the deficit traces to unresolved V genes, and the cause of the others is not known. The sample profile shows 100,000 to 150,000 clones; around 86% of them were found once. The ten largest clones capture approximately 2.4% of the sample. The sequenced sample was PBMCs, obtained around atezolizumab (anti-PD-L1) treatment. The receptors were gathered from a man aged 50-60 years with urothelial cancer.

The CDR3 sequence: CASSSENNSPLHF. The CDR3 nucleotides read TGTGCCAGCAGTTCCGAGAATAATTCACCCCTCCACTTT. The chain is built from TRBV28 and TRBJ1-6; D remains unclear. The CDR3 is 13 amino acids. Trimming removed 4 bases at V and 5 bases at J, with 6 bases between. Germline V CDR1 and CDR2: MDHEN, SYDVKM.

The chain links TRBV28 to TRBJ2-4, with unresolved D. The CDR3 has 10 amino acids. Trimming took off 10 bases at V and 7 bases at J, with 8 bases between the two ends. Germline CDR1 and CDR2: MDHEN and SYDVKM. The CDR3 is CATPMNIQYF. The CDR3 DNA follows: TGTGCCACCCCTATGAACATTCAGTACTTC.

The chain links TRBV7-2 to TRBJ2-3; 9 positions agree with TRBD2. Germline V gene data show CDR1 as SGHTA and CDR2 as FQGNSA. Trimming at V came to 5 bases and at J to 7 bases, leaving 19 bases not matched to a gene. The CDR3 has 18 residues. CDR3 region: CASSPTGIAGVSGNTQYF. CDR3 DNA sequence: TGTGCCAGCAGCCCAACGGGGATAGCGGGAGTGAGCGGAAATACGCAGTATTTT.

This clone was recorded a few times. V and J are TRBV6-5 and TRBJ2-1, with TRBD2 matching 11 bases. The CDR3 totals 15 residues. Germline V gene sequence: CDR1 MNHEY, CDR2 SVGAGI. V trimming: 5 bases; J trimming: 0 bases; junction bases outside the gene matches: 0. The CDR3 loop reads CASSGTSGSYNEQFF. CDR3 in DNA: TGTGCCAGCAGTGGGACTAGCGGCTCCTACAATGAGCAGTTCTTC.

This clone was seen a single time. V is TRBV7-9 and J is TRBJ1-3; 8 positions match TRBD1. V lost 4 bases and J lost 2; bases outside the gene matches: 4. Germline V CDR1 and CDR2: SEHNR, FQNEAQ (reference sequence). The CDR3 runs to 15 residues. The CDR3 nucleotides are TGTGCCAGCAGCTCTTGGACAGGGCCTGGAAACACCATATATTTT. Translated, it gives CASSSWTGPGNTIYF.

V gene TRBV9 combines with J gene TRBJ2-3; 12 bases align to TRBD2. Germline-derived CDR1 and CDR2 are SGDLS and YYNGEE. The CDR3 loop spans 17 amino acids. Trimming at V came to 4 bases and at J to 2 bases, leaving 8 bases not matched to a gene. Here the CDR3 DNA reads TGTGCCAGCAGCCGGATCCCTAGCGGGAGGGCCACAGATACGCAGTATTTT. This sequence encodes CASSRIPSGRATDTQYF. The variable domain in full, with the rest retrieved from reference TRBV9 and TRBJ2-3, is DSGVTQTPKHLITATGQRVTLRCSPRSGDLSVYWYQQSLDQGLQFLIQYYNGEERAKGNILERFSAQQFPDLHSELNLSSLELGDSALYFCASSRIPSGRATDTQYFGPGTRLTVL.

The chain is built from TRBV13 and TRBJ1-3; 10 bases fit TRBD1. The trim removed 2 bases at V and 3 bases at J, leaving 16 bases unmatched. The CDR3 is made up of 20 amino acids. CDR1 and CDR2 from the germline V gene are PRHDT and FYEKMQ (reference sequence). CDR3 protein: CASSLFRGQGLGIIGNTIYF. CDR3 coding DNA: TGTGCCAGCAGCTTATTCCGGGGACAGGGGTTAGGGATCATTGGAAACACCATATATTTT. The complete variable domain, with remaining parts taken from reference TRBV13 and TRBJ1-3, reads AAGVIQSPRHLIKEKRETATLKCYPIPRHDTVYWYQQGPGQDPQFLISFYEKMQSDKGSIPDRFSAQQFSDYHSELNMSSLELGDSALYFCASSLFRGQGLGIIGNTIYFGEGSWLTVV.

The chain couples TRBV7-3 to TRBJ2-1; D is ambiguous. The CDR3 has 15 amino acids. Germline V CDR1 and CDR2: SGHTA, FQGTGA. Trimming took off 4 bases at V and 5 bases at J, with 15 bases between the two ends. The CDR3 is CASSSTTVPNNEQFF. CDR3 DNA sequence: TGTGCCAGCAGCTCAACTACGGTACCGAACAATGAGCAGTTCTTC.

This clone was observed a single time. The CDR3 here is CASSVGTGREQYF. CDR3 bases: TGTGCCAGCAGTGTGGGGACAGGCCGGGAGCAGTACTTC. V gene TRBV28 combines with J gene TRBJ2-7; TRBD1 agrees at 8 bases. The V and J ends lost 5 bases and 7 bases, in that order; junction bases with no gene match: 7. Germline V gene sequence: CDR1 MDHEN, CDR2 SYDVKM. The CDR3 loop spans 13 amino acids.

The CDR3, as DNA: TGTGCCAGCAGCCAAGAAACGGAATCACGGACTAGCGGATCCTACGAGCAGTACTTC. Translation: CASSQETESRTSGSYEQYF. V and J are TRBV4-2 and TRBJ2-7, with 10 positions matching TRBD2. Germline loops: CDR1 LGHNA, CDR2 YNFKEQ. The CDR3 is 19 amino acids. J was trimmed by 1 base and V by 0 bases; bases with no gene match: 12.

This sequence joins TRBV15 and TRBJ2-3, with 9 bases identical to TRBD2. Trimming at V came to 1 base and at J to 6 bases, leaving 20 bases not matched to a gene. The length of the CDR3 is 20 residues. The germline V gene has CDR1 LNHNV and CDR2 YYDKDF (reference sequence). CDR3 protein: CATSRGGEGGSGRLEDTQYF. For the CDR3, the DNA is TGTGCCACCAGCAGAGGGGGGGAGGGTGGAAGCGGGAGGTTGGAGGATACGCAGTATTTT.

The genes are TRBV9 and TRBJ2-7; 8 nucleotides match TRBD1. The V gene end was trimmed by 0 bases and the J gene end by 4 bases; junction bases not matched to a gene: 6. Germline lookup yields CDR1 SGDLS and CDR2 YYNGEE. The CDR3 extends over 15 amino acids. CDR3 coding DNA: TGTGCCAGCAGCGTAGGCCAGGGGGCGTTGTACGAGCAGTACTTC. Translating it yields CASSVGQGALYEQYF.

The chain joins TRBV6-5 to TRBJ1-1; D call uncertain. The CDR3 totals 14 residues. Between the trimmed V and J ends, which lost 4 bases and 0 bases, there was a span of 9 bases. Germline V lookup: CDR1 MNHEY, CDR2 SVGAGI. The CDR3 DNA sequence: TGTGCCAGCAGTTTCACACACGTGAACACTGAAGCTTTCTTT. It encodes CASSFTHVNTEAFF.

The table lists this clone with a count of one. The chain is built from TRBV5-4 and TRBJ1-2; TRBD1 matches 9 bases. CDR3 length: 14 residues. The J segment lost 2 bases and the V segment lost 4 bases, leaving 3 bases of the junction unmatched. Germline CDR1 SGHNT, CDR2 YYREEE (reference sequence). CDR3 nucleotides: TGTGCCAGCAGCCACGGACAGGGGAACTATGGCTACACCTTC. Translated: CASSHGQGNYGYTF.

This clone was observed a handful of times. The V and J genes are TRBV5-5 and TRBJ2-5; 11 nucleotides align to TRBD2. This CDR3 is 16 amino acids long. The germline gives CDR1 SGHKS, CDR2 YYEKEE (reference sequence). The V and J ends lost 5 bases and 1 base, in that order; junction bases with no gene match: 7. The CDR3 bases are TGTGCCAGCAGTTCTCCGGGACTAGCGGTCCAAGAGACCCAGTACTTC. It specifies CASSSPGLAVQETQYF. Based on the CDR3 plus reference TRBV5-5 and TRBJ2-5, the full variable domain is DAGVTQSPTHLIKTRGQQVTLRCSPISGHKSVSWYQQVLGQGPQFIFQYYEKEERGRGNFPDRFSARQFPNYSSELNVNALLLGDSALYLCASSSPGLAVQETQYFGPGTRLLVL.

A single count supports this clone. The rearrangement links TRBV7-9 to TRBJ2-2, with D perhaps matching TRBD2 (6 bases). V shed 6 bases and J shed 3 bases, with 20 bases lying between them. This CDR3 is built from 17 residues. CDR1 is SEHNR, CDR2 FQNEAQ, per germline (reference sequence). CDR3 sequence reads: CASSSPGGRGDTGELFF. CDR3 sequence (DNA): TGTGCCAGCAGTTCTCCAGGTGGGCGCGGGGACACCGGGGAGCTGTTTTTT.

The chain's CDR3 is CASSLDRGLEAFF. The CDR3 coding sequence is TGTGCCAGCAGCTTGGACAGGGGCCTTGAAGCTTTCTTT. This sequence joins TRBV5-5 and TRBJ1-1; 7 nucleotides match TRBD1. The V gene's germline CDR1 is SGHKS and CDR2 YYEKEE (reference sequence). The length of the CDR3 is 13 residues. V shed 0 bases, J shed 7 bases, and the junction held 3 bases outside the gene matches.